Presented here are 29 T cell receptor beta chains from one specimen sequenced in a study of T cell responses to AZD1222 COVID-19 vaccine. TCRdb's copy holds only in-frame clones and misses some; the assay was immunoSEQ multiplex PCR. Here the sample spans roughly 100,000 clones, about 85% being singletons. This specimen consisted of peripheral blood, obtained on day 0 of AZD1222 vaccination. The source of these receptors is an adult in good health.

This clone was counted once. The chain carries TRBV18 and TRBJ1-4; no clear D. The CDR3 has 14 amino acids. Germline values: CDR1 KGHSH, CDR2 LQKENI. V was pared by 4 bases and J by 4 bases, with 10 bases between. The CDR3 DNA reads as TGTGCCAGCTCACTTACAGCCGATAATGAAAAACTGTTTTTT. This gives the protein CASSLTADNEKLFF.

The chain carries TRBV28 and TRBJ1-1, with a possible D match to TRBD1 (6 bases). Germline values: CDR1 MDHEN, CDR2 SYDVKM. V lost 11 bases and J lost 6, with 16 bases in between. This CDR3 spans 12 amino acids. The CDR3 region is CASGAGVPEAFF. CDR3 in DNA: TGTGCCTCGGGGGCAGGGGTCCCTGAAGCTTTCTTT.

CDR3: CSASLSDFSTYGYTF. The DNA for the CDR3 is TGCAGTGCTAGTCTCTCAGACTTTTCAACCTATGGCTACACCTTC. The chain employs TRBV20-1 and TRBJ1-2, with D hard to call. CDR3 size: 15 residues. The V gene lost 3 bases and the J gene lost 4 bases, with 18 bases spanning the gap. The germline V gene encodes CDR1 DFQATT and CDR2 SNEGSKA (reference sequence).

The chain links TRBV19 to TRBJ2-6; 7 positions match TRBD1. V was pared by 3 bases and J by 0 bases, with 5 bases of the junction left unmatched. The germline V gene encodes CDR1 LNHDA and CDR2 SQIVND (reference sequence). The CDR3 runs 17 residues. CDR3 region: CASSIPTGLSGANVLTF. The DNA of the CDR3 is TGTGCCAGTAGTATCCCGACAGGGCTCTCTGGGGCCAACGTCCTGACTTTC. The full variable domain, with the rest looked up from reference TRBV19 and TRBJ2-6, is DGGITQSPKYLFRKEGQNVTLSCEQNLNHDAMYWYRQDPGQGLRLIYYSQIVNDFQKGDIAEGYSVSREKKESFPLTVTSAQKNPTAFYLCASSIPTGLSGANVLTFGAGSRLTVL.

This clone was detected only once. The V and J genes are TRBV7-8 and TRBJ2-7, with D uncertain. The CDR3 has 12 amino acids. Germline V CDR1 and CDR2: SGHVS, FQNEAQ. V dropped 5 bases and J dropped 0 bases, with 5 bases sitting between them. CDR3 coding DNA: TGTGCCAGCAGCCTCAGCTCCTACGAGCAGTACTTC. Translating it yields CASSLSSYEQYF.

The chain joins TRBV2 to TRBJ1-6; D not certain. This CDR3 region has 13 residues. Trimming took 6 bases from V and 14 from J, leaving 17 bases between them. Germline CDR1 SNHLY, CDR2 FYNNEI. CDR3 sequence (DNA): TGTGCCAGCAGACAAGGCAGCCTTTTGACCCTCCACTTT. Translation: CASRQGSLLTLHF.

This sequence joins TRBV6-2 or TRBV6-3 and TRBJ2-7; 8 bases match TRBD2. The CDR3 covers 14 residues. Germline V gene lookup returns CDR1 MNHEY and CDR2 SVGEGT. The ends lost 2 bases at V and 2 bases at J; junction bases unmatched: 2. The CDR3 DNA sequence: TGTGCCAGCAGTTACGCGGGGGGCGCCTACGAGCAGTACTTC. It yields the protein CASSYAGGAYEQYF.

The gene calls are TRBV30 and TRBJ1-3, with TRBD1 as a possible D gene (6 bases). Germline assignment: CDR1 GTSNPN and CDR2 SVGIG (reference sequence). This CDR3 spans 15 amino acids. Trimming cost V 3 bases and J 4 bases, with 16 bases left between them. CDR3 region: CAWSTGSSGGNTIYF. DNA of the CDR3: TGTGCCTGGAGCACAGGGAGCTCGGGCGGAAACACCATATATTTT.

The chain combines TRBV6-5 with TRBJ2-2, with 7 bases matching TRBD1. Trimming cost V 5 bases and J 6 bases; bases outside gene matches: 0. Germline loops: CDR1 MNHEY, CDR2 SVGAGI. CDR3 length: 12 residues. The CDR3: CASSTGAGELFF. The CDR3 DNA sequence: TGTGCCAGCAGTACAGGGGCCGGGGAGCTGTTTTTT.

V gene TRBV11-2 combines with J gene TRBJ1-1; perhaps TRBD1 as D (6 bases). The V end lost 3 bases, the J end lost 0 bases, and 14 bases lay between the germline ends. The CDR3 consists of 16 residues. The germline gives CDR1 SGHAT, CDR2 FQNNGV. CDR3 sequence reads: CASSLSTGPMNTEAFF. The CDR3 nucleotides are TGTGCCAGCAGCTTGTCAACAGGGCCTATGAACACTGAAGCTTTCTTT.

This clone has a count of ten or more. The chain links TRBV19 to TRBJ2-2; 10 bases align to TRBD2. Germline lookup yields CDR1 LNHDA and CDR2 SQIVND (reference sequence). The CDR3 consists of 13 residues. V lost 11 bases, J lost 3 bases, and 3 bases stayed unmatched. CDR3 coding DNA: TGTGCCGGAGGGACTAGCGACACCGGGGAGCTGTTTTTT. Translated, it gives CAGGTSDTGELFF.

In its sample, this clone was seen a few times. The genes are TRBV3-1 (or the pseudogene TRBV3-2) and TRBJ2-2, with unresolved D. CDR1 and CDR2 from the germline V gene are LGHDT and YNNKEL (reference sequence). The V and J ends lost 1 base and 0 bases respectively, with 12 bases between them. CDR3 length equals 17 residues. This chain's CDR3 is CASSQGVIPANTGELFF. The DNA for the CDR3 is TGTGCCAGCAGCCAAGGTGTCATACCTGCGAACACCGGGGAGCTGTTTTTT.

The chain has TRBV27 and TRBJ1-4; 7 nucleotides match TRBD1. CDR1 is MNHEY, CDR2 SMNVEV, per germline (reference sequence). Trimming at V came to 6 bases and at J to 4 bases, leaving 5 bases not matched to a gene. This CDR3 region has 14 residues. The DNA of the CDR3 is TGTGCCAGCAGACAGGGGAGGGATAATGAAAAACTGTTTTTT. It codes for CASRQGRDNEKLFF.

The rearrangement uses TRBV5-4 and TRBJ2-1; 8 positions match TRBD2. Germline loops: CDR1 SGHNT, CDR2 YYREEE (reference sequence). The CDR3 loop spans 14 amino acids. V was pared by 4 bases and J by 5 bases, with 5 bases of the junction left unmatched. The CDR3 DNA sequence: TGTGCCAGCAGCGGTAGCGGGACCAACAATGAGCAGTTCTTC. It translates to CASSGSGTNNEQFF.

This clone has a handful of counts. The chain carries TRBV21-1 and TRBJ2-7; no DNA check was done on the table's D call, TRBD2. TRBV21-1 counts as a pseudogene. The CDR3 runs 17 residues. The CDR3 region has the DNA TGTGCCAGCAGCAAATCGACCTCTAGCGGGGGGTTTTGCGAGCAGTACTTC. Its protein is CASSKSTSSGGFCEQYF.

This clone has a handful of counts. CDR3: CASRSPADRYSNQPQHF. For the CDR3, the DNA is TGTGCCAGCAGGTCCCCTGCAGACCGATATAGCAATCAGCCCCAGCATTTT. The genes are TRBV28 and TRBJ1-5; D not certain. This CDR3 comprises 17 residues. Trimming removed 6 bases at V and 0 bases at J, with 18 bases between. From germline, CDR1 is MDHEN and CDR2 SYDVKM.

J is TRBJ1-1 and V is TRBV4-2, with a weak D call TRBD1 (5 bases). V was trimmed by 1 base and J by 2 bases, leaving 11 bases between them. The length of the CDR3 is 15 residues. CDR1 is LGHNA and CDR2 is YNFKEQ in the germline V gene. The CDR3 reads CASSQGDGRNTEAFF. Written as DNA, the CDR3 is TGTGCCAGCAGCCAAGGGGACGGGAGAAACACTGAAGCTTTCTTT.

The chain joins TRBV6-6 to TRBJ2-7; perhaps TRBD1 as D (8 bases). This CDR3 spans 17 amino acids. The V and J ends lost 6 bases and 0 bases respectively, with 21 bases between them. CDR1 and CDR2 (germline): MNHNY, SVGAGI (reference sequence). The DNA of the CDR3 is TGTGCCAGCAGCCGAAGGAAACAGGGGGGGAGCTCCTACGAGCAGTACTTC. Encoded protein: CASSRRKQGGSSYEQYF.

The rearrangement joins TRBV12-3 or TRBV12-4 to TRBJ1-5, with D perhaps matching TRBD1 (5 bases). The CDR3 consists of 13 residues. Trimming stripped 5 bases from V and 9 bases from J, with 14 bases between. The CDR3 region is CASSGTVKGPQHF. DNA of the CDR3: TGTGCCAGCAGTGGGACGGTCAAAGGGCCCCAGCATTTT.

The chain uses TRBV3-1 (or the pseudogene TRBV3-2) and TRBJ2-5; 8 bases match TRBD2. Germline loops: CDR1 LGHDT, CDR2 YNNKEL (reference sequence). The CDR3 has 16 amino acids. Losses at the gene ends were 1 base for V and 3 bases for J; bases not matched to a gene: 7. CDR3 amino acids: CASSQAVSGVKETQYF. CDR3 coding DNA: TGTGCCAGCAGCCAAGCGGTTAGCGGGGTAAAAGAGACCCAGTACTTC.

This chain uses TRBV6-2 or TRBV6-3 with TRBJ1-2; D remains ambiguous. Per the germline V gene, CDR1 is MNHEY and CDR2 is SVGEGT. This CDR3 comprises 14 residues. The V end was cut by 5 bases, the J end by 8 bases, with 18 bases between. CDR3 sequence: CASSPDGFLSGYTF. In nucleotides, the CDR3 is TGTGCCAGCAGTCCCGACGGCTTCCTTAGCGGCTACACCTTC.

This clone was observed a few times. V gene TRBV7-2 combines with J gene TRBJ2-1; D remains unclear. The germline V and J ends were trimmed by 2 bases and 5 bases, with 10 bases remaining between them. Looked up from germline, CDR1 is SGHTA and CDR2 is FQGNSA. This CDR3 comprises 14 residues. The CDR3 DNA follows: TGTGCCAGCAGCTTAATTGGAGTTAACAATGAGCAGTTCTTC. Amino acids: CASSLIGVNNEQFF.

V and J are TRBV5-6 and TRBJ2-2, with TRBD2 matching over 7 bases. Germline loops: CDR1 SGHDT, CDR2 YYEEEE. V dropped 0 bases and J dropped 6; count of bases not matched to a gene: 8. The CDR3 consists of 16 residues. This CDR3 reads CASSLVGRGESGELFF. The DNA of the CDR3 is TGTGCCAGCAGCTTGGTTGGACGGGGGGAATCCGGGGAGCTGTTTTTT.

This clone was counted a single time. The chain employs TRBV7-9 and TRBJ1-1; D unclear. Looked up from germline, CDR1 is SEHNR and CDR2 is FQNEAQ (reference sequence). This CDR3 region has 13 residues. V was cut by 3 bases and J by 4 bases, with 9 bases left in between. DNA of the CDR3: TGTGCCAGCAGCTTTACCACGGGCACTGAAGCTTTCTTT. Amino acid sequence: CASSFTTGTEAFF.

The J gene is TRBJ1-5, the V gene TRBV15; D call uncertain. Between the trimmed V and J ends, which lost 1 base and 6 bases, there was a span of 16 bases. The CDR3 contains 16 residues. Looked up from germline, CDR1 is LNHNV and CDR2 is YYDKDF (reference sequence). CDR3 loop: CATSRGGSDGGQPQHF. CDR3 DNA sequence: TGTGCCACCAGCAGAGGTGGATCTGACGGTGGTCAGCCCCAGCATTTT.

V and J are TRBV7-6 and TRBJ2-7; D is uncertain. The CDR3 covers 12 residues. V was trimmed by 4 bases and J by 7 bases, leaving 11 bases between them. Germline V CDR1 and CDR2: SGHVS, FNYEAQ. In DNA, the CDR3 is TGTGCCAGCAGCTCCCAGGCCGGGGAGCAGTACTTC. Encoded protein: CASSSQAGEQYF.

The chain uses TRBV7-8 and TRBJ2-4, with a weak D call TRBD1 (8 bases). V was trimmed by 2 bases and J by 0 bases, leaving 20 bases between them. In germline, CDR1 is SGHVS, CDR2 FQNEAQ. CDR3 length: 19 amino acids. The CDR3 protein is CASSLREGTGGLAKNIQYF. DNA of the CDR3: TGTGCCAGCAGCTTAAGGGAGGGGACAGGAGGATTAGCCAAAAACATTCAGTACTTC.

The rearrangement uses TRBV5-6 and TRBJ2-2; D unresolved. The CDR3 covers 14 residues. Germline V lookup: CDR1 SGHDT, CDR2 YYEEEE. Trimming took 0 bases from V and 1 from J, leaving 4 bases between them. CDR3 DNA sequence: TGTGCCAGCAGCTTGGGATTGAACACCGGGGAGCTGTTTTTT. It is translated as CASSLGLNTGELFF.

This sequence joins TRBV18 and TRBJ2-3; 7 bases align to TRBD2. Trimming removed 3 bases from V and 0 bases from J; junction bases left unmatched: 18. Germline CDR1 is KGHSH and CDR2 is LQKENI. This CDR3 is 20 amino acids long. The DNA for the CDR3 is TGTGCCAGCTCACCGATGAGGAAGGCGGGGGAGAAGCCTAGCACAGATACGCAGTATTTT. It specifies CASSPMRKAGEKPSTDTQYF. The full variable domain, its missing parts supplied by reference TRBV18 and TRBJ2-3, is NAGVMQNPRHLVRRRGQEARLRCSPMKGHSHVYWYRQLPEEGLKFMVYLQKENIIDESGMPKERFSAEFPKEGPSILRIQQVVRGDSAAYFCASSPMRKAGEKPSTDTQYFGPGTRLTVL.